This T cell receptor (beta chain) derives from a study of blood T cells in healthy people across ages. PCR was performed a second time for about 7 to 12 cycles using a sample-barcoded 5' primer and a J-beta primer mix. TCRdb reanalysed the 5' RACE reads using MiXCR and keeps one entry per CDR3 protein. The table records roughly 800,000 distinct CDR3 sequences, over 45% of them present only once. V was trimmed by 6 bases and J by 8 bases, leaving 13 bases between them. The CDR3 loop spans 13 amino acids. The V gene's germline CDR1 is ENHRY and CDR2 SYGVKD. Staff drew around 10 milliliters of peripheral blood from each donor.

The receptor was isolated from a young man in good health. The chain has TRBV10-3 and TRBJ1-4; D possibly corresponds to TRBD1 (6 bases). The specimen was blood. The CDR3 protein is CAIRVSGEEKLFF. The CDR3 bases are TGTGCCATCAGGGTGTCAGGGGAGGAAAAACTGTTTTTT.